The rows below give T cell receptor beta chains drawn from one sample of a study of Tregs in tolerant kidney transplant recipients. Libraries were prepared by immunoSEQ multiplex PCR; TCRdb keeps only in-frame clonotypes and omits some of them. The sample includes some 4,000 clones, approximately 83% seen only once; the top ten take about 1.6%. The sequences come from Tregs from blood, collected before the transplant. The source of these receptors is a human donor who received a combined kidney and bone marrow transplant. The CDR3 runs from the conserved cysteine through the conserved F or W. D genes are given only for firm matches.

J | V | D | CDR3 | DNA
TRBJ1-2 | TRBV10-3 | NA | CAISESGRAMGYTF | TGTGCCATCAGTGAGTCGGGCAGGGCGATGGGCTACACCTTC
TRBJ2-7 | TRBV2 | NA | CASSEASPSDPRGYEQYF | TGTGCCAGCAGTGAAGCCTCCCCTAGCGACCCACGGGGATACGAGCAGTACTTC
TRBJ2-4 | TRBV10-2 | TRBD2 | CASARGLSGRAFAKNIQYF | TGCGCCAGCGCTCGGGGGCTTAGCGGGAGGGCCTTTGCCAAAAACATTCAGTACTTC
TRBJ1-1 | TRBV6-6 | NA | CASRRGGWNTEAFF | TGTGCCAGCAGGCGGGGGGGGTGGAACACTGAAGCTTTCTTT
TRBJ1-2 | TRBV19 | TRBD1 | CASSSQGGQGYGYTF | TGTGCCAGTAGCTCCCAGGGGGGACAGGGCTATGGCTACACCTTC
TRBJ2-1 | TRBV4-2 | TRBD2 | CASSQDLSGRAGINEQFF | TGTGCCAGCAGCCAAGATCTGAGCGGGAGGGCCGGAATCAATGAGCAGTTCTTC
TRBJ1-1 | TRBV10-3 | TRBD1 | CATGTGQNTEAFF | TGTGCCACCGGGACAGGGCAGAACACTGAAGCTTTCTTT
TRBJ1-3 | TRBV2 | NA | CASSAATYRGNTIYF | TGTGCCAGCAGCGCCGCAACATATCGTGGAAACACCATATATTTT
TRBJ2-7 | TRBV7-2 | NA | CASSLRGSWQYF | TGTGCCAGCAGCCTTCGGGGGAGCTGGCAGTACTTC
TRBJ1-2 | TRBV28 | TRBD1 | CASSGTAFYGYTF | TGTGCCAGCAGTGGGACAGCCTTCTATGGCTACACCTTC
TRBJ1-2 | TRBV6-6 | NA | CASSEGGPRLYGYTF | TGTGCCAGCAGTGAGGGTGGGCCACGGCTTTATGGCTACACCTTC
TRBJ2-6 | TRBV29-1 | TRBD1 | CSVGGQGVSGANVLTF | TGCAGCGTTGGGGGACAGGGGGTCTCTGGGGCCAACGTCCTGACTTTC